The 3 T cell receptor beta chains in this list originate from one sample, sequenced in a study of T cells in Graves' hyperthyroidism and ophthalmopathy. Amplification of TCR beta CDR3 regions used RNA as the template. TCR CDR3 underwent first-round RT-PCR with the HTBI primer set. From the multiplex PCR reads, TCRdb called clonotypes with MiXCR, one entry per CDR3 protein. The sample holds 150,000 to 200,000 distinct CDR3 sequences; more than 15% are singletons and the top ten take 25% to 30%. Sequencing used blood. The receptors were gathered from a woman aged 45-65 years with Graves' hyperthyroidism.

This clonotype was seen at least ten times. The V call is TRBV7-9, the J call TRBJ1-3; no definite D call. Germline CDR1 is SEHNR and CDR2 is FQNEAQ (reference sequence). V was trimmed by 5 bases and J by 4 bases, leaving 12 bases between them. CDR3 length equals 14 residues. CDR3 nucleotide sequence: TGTGCCAGCAGCCATGGTACACAGGGAAACACCATATATTTT. Translation: CASSHGTQGNTIYF.

The table lists this clonotype with many counts. The CDR3 coding sequence is TGTGCCAGCAGGGATACCGGGACAGGGTTTGAAGGGCAGTACTTC. This gives the protein CASRDTGTGFEGQYF. The chain links TRBV6-1 to TRBJ2-7, with TRBD1 matching 9 bases. This CDR3 contains 15 residues. Germline-derived CDR1 and CDR2 are MNHNS and SASEGT. J lost 9 bases, V lost 6 bases, and 15 bases had no gene match.

The chain carries TRBV11-2 and TRBJ2-3, with D possibly being TRBD1 or TRBD2 (6 bases each). The CDR3 loop spans 15 amino acids. Germline CDR1 is SGHAT and CDR2 is FQNNGV. Between the trimmed V and J ends, which lost 4 bases and 6 bases, there was a span of 17 bases. This CDR3 is CASSSNLPGADTQYF. For the CDR3, the DNA is TGTGCCAGCAGCTCTAACCTCCCGGGGGCGGATACGCAGTATTTT. Full variable domain (remainder filled in from reference TRBV11-2 and TRBJ2-3): EAGVAQSPRYKIIEKRQSVAFWCNPISGHATLYWYQQILGQGPKLLIQFQNNGVVDDSQLPKDRFSAERLKGVDSTLKIQPAKLEDSAVYLCASSSNLPGADTQYFGPGTRLTVL.